This T cell receptor (beta chain) was profiled in a study of cytomegalovirus exposure and HLA in healthy donors. Overall study results and limits: TCR sequences were mostly rare, though some public TCRs occurred in many donors. Investigators reported under 200 TCR beta chains as tied to cytomegalovirus. Confirmation was obtained in vitro that three CMV-associated chains are specific for CMV antigens.

As concerns this clone: Antigen: not known.

Measured with immunoSEQ multiplex PCR; TCRdb has only the in-frame clones, and not every one. The table includes 130,000 to 150,000 clones, roughly 90% detected once. The donors were in the approximately 110-subject validation cohort; that cohort was separate from the approximately 730-subject first cohort. The CDR3 has 13 amino acids. The V and J ends lost 6 bases and 5 bases respectively, with 10 bases between them. The germline V gene has CDR1 MNHEY and CDR2 SVGAGI. The chain combines TRBV6-5 with TRBJ2-2, with D unclear. Sequencing input: PBMCs. This clonotype was sampled from a man between 18 and 35 years old in good health and CMV-seropositive. Here the CDR3 DNA reads TGTGCCAGCAGCGAAAGCTGGACCGGGGAGCTGTTTTTT. Encoded protein: CASSESWTGELFF.